The clone carrying this T cell receptor (beta chain) was detected ten times or more. Antigen: not known. These data originate in a study of molecular identifiers for immune sequencing clone quantification. Bulk TCR libraries used previously described methods and listed TCR primers. TCRdb re-called the PCR reads with MiXCR, one entry per CDR3 protein. The table includes 60,000 to 70,000 distinct CDR3 sequences, 18% detected once. The CDR3 loop spans 16 amino acids. V lost 2 bases, J lost 6 bases, and 6 bases stayed unmatched. Germline V gene sequence: CDR1 MNHEY, CDR2 SMNVEV (reference sequence). Isolation of naive CD8 T cells was achieved by sorting on a CD8+CD4-CCR7+CD45RA+ phenotype. General study findings and limits: Highly expanded clones may be undercounted when identical TCR molecules share barcodes.

The rearrangement links TRBV27 to TRBJ2-2; TRBD2 agrees at 10 bases. This TCR was sampled from a human donor in good health. Some libraries in this study had Jurkat cell RNA spiked in. The sequenced sample was naive CD8+ T cells from blood, with Jurkat cell RNA spiked in. Sample subset: FACS-sorted CD8+CD4-CCR7+CD45RA+ naive T cells. The CDR3 DNA follows: TGTGCCAGCAGTTTACGGCTAGCGGGAGAGGCCGGGGAGCTGTTTTTT. Protein sequence: CASSLRLAGEAGELFF.